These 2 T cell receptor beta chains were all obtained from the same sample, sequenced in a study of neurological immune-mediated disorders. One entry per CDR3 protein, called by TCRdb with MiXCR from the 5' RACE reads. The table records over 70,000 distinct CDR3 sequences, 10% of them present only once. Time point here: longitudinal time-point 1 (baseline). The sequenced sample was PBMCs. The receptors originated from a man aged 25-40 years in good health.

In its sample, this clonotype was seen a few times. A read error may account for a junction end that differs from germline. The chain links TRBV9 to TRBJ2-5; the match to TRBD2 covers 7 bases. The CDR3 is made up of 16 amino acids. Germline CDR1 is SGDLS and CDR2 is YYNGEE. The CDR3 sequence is CTSSPQTSFPQETQYF. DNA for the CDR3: TGTACCAGCAGCCCGCAGACTAGCTTTCCTCAAGAGACCCAGTACTTC. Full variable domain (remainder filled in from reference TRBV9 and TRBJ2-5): DSGVTQTPKHLITATGQRVTLRCSPRSGDLSVYWYQQSLDQGLQFLIQYYNGEERAKGNILERFSAQQFPDLHSELNLSSLELGDSALYFCTSSPQTSFPQETQYFGPGTRLLVL.

This CDR3 is CSADRSPPSYEQYF. In DNA form, the CDR3 reads TGCAGTGCTGACAGGTCCCCACCTTCCTACGAGCAGTACTTC. V is TRBV20-1 and J is TRBJ2-7; D perhaps matches TRBD1 (6 bases). CDR3 length equals 14 residues. Germline V lookup: CDR1 DFQATT, CDR2 SNEGSKA (reference sequence). V dropped 5 bases and J dropped 1 base, with 15 bases sitting between them.